This TCR beta chain derives from a study of blood T cell repertoires in COVID-19. Overall study context: Italy, Spain and the United States were the sources of the convalescent and acute COVID-19 samples. In each case, the material was cDNA or gDNA derived from T cells, B-cell-depleted T cells, or PBMCs.

Per the study methods: Reference gene primer amplification gave estimated nucleated cell counts. TCRdb's table, derived via immunoSEQ multiplex PCR, lists solely in-frame clones and lacks some. The V and J calls and clone size were taken over from that table, and D and trimming were inferred from the DNA. The sample holds hundreds of thousands of clones, approximately 80% seen once. This CDR3 spans 13 amino acids. Germline V gene data show CDR1 as SGHAT and CDR2 as FQNNGV. The V end was cut by 4 bases, the J end by 10 bases, with 16 bases between. This TCR came from a man aged 35 to 55 with acute or convalescent COVID-19. The sample consisted of peripheral blood. V is TRBV11-2 and J is TRBJ1-1, with D uncertain. CDR3 in amino acids: CASSSIKWLAAFF. DNA of the CDR3: TGTGCCAGCAGCTCCATCAAGTGGTTAGCAGCTTTCTTT.